These 27 T cell receptor beta chains were sequenced from one sample in a study of radiotherapy plus CTLA-4 blockade in lung cancer. Clones were sequenced by immunoSEQ multiplex PCR, and TCRdb holds only the in-frame ones, with some missing. The sample lists 70,000 to 90,000 clones, around 87% occurring once. Sample: peripheral blood, taken from a patient treated with radiotherapy plus ipilimumab. All receptors derive from a human donor with non-small cell lung cancer who had stable disease on radiotherapy plus ipilimumab.

The genes are TRBV5-1 and TRBJ2-7; no reliable D call. Trimming pared 0 bases from V and 5 bases from J, leaving 9 bases between. This CDR3 region has 13 residues. Germline loops: CDR1 SGHRS, CDR2 YFSETQ. The CDR3 DNA reads as TGCGCCAGCAGCTTGGTGATGGGCCACGAGCAGTACTTC. The encoded protein is CASSLVMGHEQYF.

V gene TRBV28 combines with J gene TRBJ2-1; D not resolved. CDR1 MDHEN and CDR2 SYDVKM come from the germline V gene. The V gene lost 3 bases and the J gene lost 3 bases, with 9 bases spanning the gap. This CDR3 spans 14 amino acids. The chain's CDR3 is CASSFQQIYNEQFF. CDR3 bases: TGTGCCAGCAGTTTCCAGCAGATCTACAATGAGCAGTTCTTC.

This chain uses TRBV23-1 with TRBJ1-2, with 7 bases fitting TRBD1. TRBV23-1 is an open reading frame, and its role is uncertain. The CDR3 spans 14 residues. V was pared by 2 bases and J by 3 bases, with 3 bases of the junction left unmatched. This CDR3 is CASSQPGQYYGYTF. As DNA, the CDR3 is TGCGCCAGCAGTCAACCGGGACAGTACTATGGCTACACCTTC.

This chain links TRBV7-2 with TRBJ1-1, with TRBD1 matching over 7 bases. From germline, CDR1 is SGHTA and CDR2 FQGNSA. The CDR3 has 14 residues. Trimming took 6 bases from V and 5 from J; bases not matched to a gene: 9. CDR3 amino acids: CASSLPTGATEAFF. CDR3 nucleotides: TGTGCCAGCAGTTTGCCCACAGGGGCGACTGAAGCTTTCTTT.

V gene TRBV28 combines with J gene TRBJ1-3; 8 nucleotides align to TRBD1. The CDR3 is 23 residues long. The trim removed 2 bases at V and 2 bases at J, leaving 26 bases unmatched. CDR1 and CDR2 (germline): MDHEN, SYDVKM. The CDR3 bases are TGTGCCAGCAGTTTAAGCTGGGTCTCGGACCCGACAGGGGAAAGGCCCCCTGGAAACACCATATATTTT. Amino acids: CASSLSWVSDPTGERPPGNTIYF.

The chain uses TRBV7-7 and TRBJ2-3; 11 nucleotides match TRBD2. This CDR3 spans 16 amino acids. In germline, CDR1 is SSHAT, CDR2 FNYEAQ (reference sequence). Unmatched junction bases numbered 8, after V lost 5 bases and J lost 4 bases. CDR3 amino acids: CASSELAGGAADTQYF. The CDR3 nucleotides read TGTGCCAGCAGCGAGTTAGCGGGGGGGGCAGCAGATACGCAGTATTTT.

The chain combines TRBV18 with TRBJ2-7, with 11 positions matching TRBD2. In germline, CDR1 is KGHSH, CDR2 LQKENI. The V segment lost 6 bases and the J segment 4 bases; nucleotides outside the gene matches: 5. This CDR3 region has 14 residues. The CDR3 loop reads CASSRGTSGYEQYF. CDR3 DNA sequence: TGTGCCAGCTCGCGCGGGACTAGCGGATACGAGCAGTACTTC.

The rearrangement uses TRBV9 and TRBJ2-1; 12 nucleotides match TRBD2. V lost 7 bases to trimming and J lost 4 bases; unmatched junction nucleotides: 6. The CDR3 has 15 residues. From germline, CDR1 is SGDLS and CDR2 YYNGEE. The CDR3, as DNA: TGTGCCAGCGCGGGGGGACTAGCGGGTTACAATGAGCAGTTCTTC. The encoded protein is CASAGGLAGYNEQFF.

The rearrangement uses TRBV5-1 and TRBJ1-4; perhaps TRBD1 as D (6 bases). The germline V and J ends were trimmed by 2 bases and 8 bases, with 19 bases remaining between them. The CDR3 loop spans 16 amino acids. Per the germline V gene, CDR1 is SGHRS and CDR2 is YFSETQ. For the CDR3, the DNA is TGCGCCAGCAGCTTTGGCGGAGGGGGAGGTAGGGAAAAACTGTTTTTT. Its protein product is CASSFGGGGGREKLFF.

The chain combines TRBV19 with TRBJ1-6; 9 nucleotides agree with TRBD1. This CDR3 has 14 amino acids. CDR1 and CDR2 (germline): LNHDA, SQIVND (reference sequence). V gave up 4 bases and J gave up 6 bases; unmatched junction bases: 1. In DNA, the CDR3 is TGTGCCAGTAGTAAGGACAGGGGTAATTCACCCCTCCACTTT. Protein sequence: CASSKDRGNSPLHF.

The chain couples TRBV28 to TRBJ2-5; a possible D gene is TRBD2 (7 bases). The CDR3 runs to 13 residues. Per germline, CDR1 MDHEN and CDR2 SYDVKM. Between the trimmed V and J ends, which lost 7 bases and 2 bases, there was a span of 11 bases. CDR3 DNA sequence: TGTGCCAGCATGAGGGGGGGACAAGAGACCCAGTACTTC. It specifies CASMRGGQETQYF.

The chain carries TRBV9 and TRBJ2-3, with TRBD2 matching over 12 bases. CDR1 SGDLS and CDR2 YYNGEE come from the germline V gene. The CDR3 loop spans 16 amino acids. After removal of 4 bases from V and 4 bases from J, the junction contained 7 bases not matched to a gene. The CDR3 loop reads CASSTRTSGVSDTQYF. The CDR3 DNA reads TGTGCCAGCAGCACTCGGACTAGCGGGGTTTCAGATACGCAGTATTTT.

The chain combines TRBV28 with TRBJ2-7; 7 positions agree with TRBD1. Looked up from germline, CDR1 is MDHEN and CDR2 is SYDVKM. V dropped 3 bases and J dropped 7; count of bases not matched to a gene: 6. The CDR3 is 13 residues long. CDR3 amino acids: CASSLKGAREQYF. The CDR3 DNA is TGTGCCAGCAGTTTGAAGGGGGCGCGTGAGCAGTACTTC.

The chain combines TRBV7-9 with TRBJ2-7; the match to TRBD1 covers 7 bases. Looked up from germline, CDR1 is SEHNR and CDR2 is FQNEAQ (reference sequence). Unmatched junction bases numbered 10, after V lost 5 bases and J lost 3 bases. The length of the CDR3 is 15 residues. CDR3 DNA: TGTGCCAGCAGCAGCACCCCGGGACAGTTCTACGAGCAGTACTTC. As protein: CASSSTPGQFYEQYF.

The chain combines TRBV5-4 with TRBJ2-3; 7 positions agree with TRBD2. V dropped 4 bases and J dropped 0; count of bases not matched to a gene: 5. CDR1 is SGHNT and CDR2 is YYREEE in the germline V gene (reference sequence). The CDR3 covers 15 residues. The CDR3 region is CASSVGLGSTDTQYF. CDR3 sequence (DNA): TGTGCCAGCAGCGTAGGACTAGGTAGCACAGATACGCAGTATTTT.

V is TRBV21-1 and J is TRBJ2-5; TRBD2, the table's D call, lacks a check against the DNA. TRBV21-1 corresponds to a pseudogene. CDR3 size: 16 residues. CDR3 sequence: CASSNGTSGRLETQYF. In DNA, the CDR3 is TGTGCCAGCAGCAACGGGACTAGCGGGAGGTTAGAGACCCAGTACTTC.

The CDR3 DNA reads TGTGCCAGCAGCTCGGGGCCTAACAATGAGCAGTTCTTC. Protein product: CASSSGPNNEQFF. This chain links TRBV7-3 with TRBJ2-1; the D gene could be TRBD1 or TRBD2 (5 bases each). Germline V lookup: CDR1 SGHTA, CDR2 FQGTGA. This CDR3 is built from 13 residues. V dropped 4 bases and J dropped 5 bases, with 9 bases sitting between them.

V is TRBV9 and J is TRBJ2-7; 7 bases fit TRBD1. CDR3 length: 14 amino acids. J lost 3 bases, V lost 4 bases, and 7 bases had no gene match. Germline CDR1 reads SGDLS; CDR2 reads YYNGEE. The CDR3 loop reads CASSTRQGSYEQYF. For the CDR3, the DNA is TGTGCCAGCAGCACCCGACAGGGCAGCTACGAGCAGTACTTC.

The chain recombines TRBV4-2 with TRBJ1-4; no firm D call. The V and J ends lost 1 base and 8 bases respectively, with 11 bases between them. Per the germline V gene, CDR1 is LGHNA and CDR2 is YNFKEQ. This CDR3 has 14 residues. The CDR3 protein is CASSQGGTREKLFF. The CDR3 DNA sequence: TGTGCCAGCAGCCAAGGTGGAACTAGGGAAAAACTGTTTTTT.

This rearrangement joins TRBV6-4 to TRBJ2-3; D is unclear. The CDR3 has 14 amino acids. Per germline, CDR1 MRHNA and CDR2 SNTAGT. Trimming took off 4 bases at V and 0 bases at J, with 8 bases between the two ends. The CDR3 bases are TGTGCCAGCAGTGTCGGCGGAAGCACAGATACGCAGTATTTT. Translating gives CASSVGGSTDTQYF.

The chain links TRBV5-4 to TRBJ2-1; 7 positions match TRBD2. This CDR3 has 16 amino acids. V lost 4 bases, J lost 5 bases, and 12 bases stayed unmatched. The V gene's germline CDR1 is SGHNT and CDR2 YYREEE (reference sequence). The CDR3 loop reads CASSRDSGLPHNEQFF. As DNA, the CDR3 is TGTGCCAGCAGCCGGGATTCGGGACTACCACACAATGAGCAGTTCTTC.

This chain uses TRBV2 with TRBJ1-2; 8 positions match TRBD1. V shed 6 bases and J 3 bases; nucleotides not matched to a gene: 9. The length of the CDR3 is 15 residues. Germline V lookup: CDR1 SNHLY, CDR2 FYNNEI. This CDR3 is CASRTDRGQYYGYTF. CDR3 nucleotides: TGTGCCAGCAGGACTGACAGGGGACAATACTATGGCTACACCTTC. Full variable domain (remainder filled in from reference TRBV2 and TRBJ1-2): EPEVTQTPSHQVTQMGQEVILRCVPISNHLYFYWYRQILGQKVEFLVSFYNNEISEKSEIFDDQFSVERPDGSNFTLKIRSTKLEDSAMYFCASRTDRGQYYGYTFGSGTRLTVV.

The chain carries TRBV5-5 and TRBJ2-2, with 11 bases matching TRBD1. The CDR3 is made up of 15 amino acids. The V gene's germline CDR1 is SGHKS and CDR2 YYEKEE (reference sequence). J lost 7 bases, V lost 5 bases, and 7 bases had no gene match. DNA of the CDR3: TGTGCCAGCAGGCGGACAGGGGGCGCCGGCGGGGAGCTGTTTTTT. Amino acid sequence: CASRRTGGAGGELFF. Drawing the rest from reference TRBV5-5 and TRBJ2-2, the complete variable domain is DAGVTQSPTHLIKTRGQQVTLRCSPISGHKSVSWYQQVLGQGPQFIFQYYEKEERGRGNFPDRFSARQFPNYSSELNVNALLLGDSALYLCASRRTGGAGGELFFGEGSRLTVL.

V is TRBV18 and J is TRBJ2-3; D possibly corresponds to TRBD2 (5 bases). The germline V gene has CDR1 KGHSH and CDR2 LQKENI. This CDR3 is 14 amino acids long. The V end lost 2 bases, the J end lost 5 bases, and 11 bases lay between the germline ends. CDR3 sequence (DNA): TGTGCCAGCTCACCATTCCAGAGCGGAGATACGCAGTATTTT. It encodes CASSPFQSGDTQYF.

The chain links TRBV5-6 to TRBJ2-7; D assignment may be TRBD1 or TRBD2 (5 bases each). Germline V gene lookup returns CDR1 SGHDT and CDR2 YYEEEE. V shed 4 bases and J shed 3 bases, with 20 bases lying between them. The CDR3 has 16 residues. CDR3 sequence reads: CASSRILRDRDYEQYF. In DNA, the CDR3 is TGTGCCAGCAGCCGGATTCTCCGGGACCGAGACTACGAGCAGTACTTC.

This clone was seen once. The J gene is TRBJ2-7, the V gene TRBV30; no reliable D call. Per germline, CDR1 GTSNPN and CDR2 SVGIG (reference sequence). V lost 3 bases, J lost 1 base, and 16 bases lay in between. The CDR3 is 15 amino acids. The CDR3 reads CAWSPLSAGSYEQYF. The CDR3 DNA follows: TGTGCCTGGAGCCCCCTAAGTGCAGGTTCCTACGAGCAGTACTTC.

V is TRBV28 and J is TRBJ2-1; D unresolved. Trimming took off 5 bases at V and 8 bases at J, with 7 bases between the two ends. The germline CDR1 and CDR2 sequences are MDHEN and SYDVKM. The CDR3 consists of 11 residues. For the CDR3, the DNA is TGTGCCAGCAGTCCCCGACATGAGCAGTTCTTC. Translated: CASSPRHEQFF.